The sequence of this T cell receptor beta chain was determined in a study of cytomegalovirus exposure and HLA in healthy donors. The primer mix had 60 Vbeta and 13 Jbeta primers. The table came from immunoSEQ multiplex PCR; TCRdb's copy has only in-frame clones and leaves some out. The sample contains some 78,000 clones, 80% of which appear only once. Each donor was healthy, and each was a bone marrow donor. The CDR3 runs 15 residues. CDR1 and CDR2 (germline): MNHNS, SASEGT. V was shortened by 2 bases and J by 3 bases, with 14 bases between the two germline ends. The sequence came from a woman aged 45-65 years in good health and CMV-seropositive. The V call is TRBV6-1, the J call TRBJ2-7; possibly TRBD1 for D (5 bases). Input material: PBMCs. The CDR3 region has the DNA TGTGCCAGCAGTGAACTAGGGGTATTAGTCTACGAGCAGTACTTC. It translates to CASSELGVLVYEQYF.